This T cell receptor (beta chain) derives from a study of blood T cells in healthy people across ages. This clonotype was observed a few times. Since no conserved phenylalanine or tryptophan closes the CDR3, a read error is the likely cause. Trimming stripped 2 bases from V and 0 bases from J, with 14 bases between. CDR1 and CDR2 (germline): SGHAT, FQDESV (reference sequence). This CDR3 region has 16 residues. For the second PCR, which ran for roughly 7 to 11 cycles, a sample-barcoded 5' primer and a J-beta primer mix were used. MiXCR, run by TCRdb on the 5' RACE reads, gives a single entry per CDR3 protein. The sample lists about 800,000 distinct CDR3 sequences, roughly 25% occurring once. These data were also filed under a second study, of T cells of mothers and their children.

This TCR derives from a boy aged 10-17 years in good health. This rearrangement joins TRBV11-1 to TRBJ2-7; D may correspond to TRBD1 or TRBD2 (5 bases each). Material: blood. The CDR3 loop is CASSLHRGQPSYEQYL. For the CDR3, the DNA is TGTGCCAGCAGCTTACACCGGGGCCAACCCTCCTACGAGCAGTACCTC.